Here is one T cell receptor (beta chain) with its context. These data belong to a study of blood T cell repertoires in COVID-19. About the research overall: The United States, Italy and Spain were the sources of the acute and convalescent COVID-19 samples.

V was pared by 3 bases and J by 3 bases, with 18 bases between. The CDR3 runs to 17 residues. Germline CDR1 and CDR2: SGHVS and FNYEAQ. In the original analysis: Amplified reference gene primers provided the basis for estimating nucleated cell counts. The method was immunoSEQ multiplex PCR; TCRdb's version includes in-frame clones alone and lacks a portion of them. The D gene and trimming were derived from the DNA, and the V and J assignments and clone size from that table. The sample consists of almost 350,000 clones, about nine tenths of them appearing once. This chain joins TRBV7-6 and TRBJ1-5; D uncertain. Sequencing was done on a sample of peripheral blood. The sequence was obtained from a woman aged 55 to 70 with COVID-19, enrolled during active disease. The CDR3 DNA is TGTGCCAGCAGCTTCCATTCCCCCAGGATGGACAATCAGCCCCAGCATTTT. Encoded protein: CASSFHSPRMDNQPQHF. The entire variable domain, with the rest obtained from reference TRBV7-6 and TRBJ1-5, is as follows: GAGVSQSPRYKVTKRGQDVALRCDPISGHVSLYWYRQALGQGPEFLTYFNYEAQQDKSGLPNDRFSAERPEGSISTLTIQRTEQRDSAMYRCASSFHSPRMDNQPQHFGDGTRLSIL.